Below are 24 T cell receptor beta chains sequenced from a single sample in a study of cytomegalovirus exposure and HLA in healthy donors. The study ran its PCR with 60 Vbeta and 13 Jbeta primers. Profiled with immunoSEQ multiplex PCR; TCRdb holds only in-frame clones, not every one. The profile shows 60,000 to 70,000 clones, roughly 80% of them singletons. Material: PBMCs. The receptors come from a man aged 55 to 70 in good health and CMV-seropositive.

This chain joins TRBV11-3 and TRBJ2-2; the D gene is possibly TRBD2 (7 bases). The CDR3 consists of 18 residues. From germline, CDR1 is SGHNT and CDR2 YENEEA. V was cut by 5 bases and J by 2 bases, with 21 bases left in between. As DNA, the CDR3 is TGTGCCAGCAGCCCAGATCTCCTCGGGGGGCCTAACACCGGGGAGCTGTTTTTT. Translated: CASSPDLLGGPNTGELFF.

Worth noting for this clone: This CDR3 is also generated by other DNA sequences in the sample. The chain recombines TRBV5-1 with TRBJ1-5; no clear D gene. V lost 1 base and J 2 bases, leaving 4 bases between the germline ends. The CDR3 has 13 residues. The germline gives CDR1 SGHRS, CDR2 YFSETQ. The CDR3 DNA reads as TGCGCCAGCAGCTTGACTGGCAATCAGCCCCAGCATTTT. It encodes CASSLTGNQPQHF.

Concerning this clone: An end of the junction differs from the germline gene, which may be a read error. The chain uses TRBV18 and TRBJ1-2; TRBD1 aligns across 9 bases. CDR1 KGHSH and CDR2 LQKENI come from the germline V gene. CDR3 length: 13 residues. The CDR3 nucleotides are TGTGCCAGCTCCCCACAGGGGGCGAATGGCTACACCTTC. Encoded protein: CASSPQGANGYTF.

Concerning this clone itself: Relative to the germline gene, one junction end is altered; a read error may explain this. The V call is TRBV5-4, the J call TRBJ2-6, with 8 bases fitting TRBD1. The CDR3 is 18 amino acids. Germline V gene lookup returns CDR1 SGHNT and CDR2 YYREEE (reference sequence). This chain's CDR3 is CASSLVGTGYSVANVLTF. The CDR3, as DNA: TGTGCCAGCAGCTTAGTAGGGACAGGATACTCTGTGGCCAACGTCCTGACTTTC.

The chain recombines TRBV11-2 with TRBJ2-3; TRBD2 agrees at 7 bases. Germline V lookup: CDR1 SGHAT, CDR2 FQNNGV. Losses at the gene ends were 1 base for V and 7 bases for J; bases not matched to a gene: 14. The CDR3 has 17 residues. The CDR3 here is CASSLGGLNTDTYTQYF. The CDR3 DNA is TGTGCCAGCAGCTTAGGGGGACTAAACACAGATACATATACGCAGTATTTT.

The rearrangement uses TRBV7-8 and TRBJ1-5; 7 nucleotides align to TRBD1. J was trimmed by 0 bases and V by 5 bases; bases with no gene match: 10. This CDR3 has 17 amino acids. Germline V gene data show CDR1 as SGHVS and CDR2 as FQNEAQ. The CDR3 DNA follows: TGTGCCAGCAGCCCAGAGGGGGCGGTGTATAGCAATCAGCCCCAGCATTTT. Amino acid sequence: CASSPEGAVYSNQPQHF.

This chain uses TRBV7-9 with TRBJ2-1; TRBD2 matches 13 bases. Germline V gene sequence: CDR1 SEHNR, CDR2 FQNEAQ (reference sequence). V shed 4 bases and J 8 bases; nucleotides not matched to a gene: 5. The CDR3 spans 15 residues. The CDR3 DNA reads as TGTGCCAGCAGCTGGACTAGCGGGGGTAGGCATGAGCAGTTCTTC. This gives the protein CASSWTSGGRHEQFF.

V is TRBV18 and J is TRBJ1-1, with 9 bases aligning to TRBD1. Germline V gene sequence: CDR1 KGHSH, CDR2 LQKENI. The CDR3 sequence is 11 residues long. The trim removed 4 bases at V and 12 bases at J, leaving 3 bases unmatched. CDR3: CASSRTGVTFF. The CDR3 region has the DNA TGTGCCAGCTCACGGACAGGGGTGACTTTCTTT. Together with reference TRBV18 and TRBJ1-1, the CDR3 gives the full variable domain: NAGVMQNPRHLVRRRGQEARLRCSPMKGHSHVYWYRQLPEEGLKFMVYLQKENIIDESGMPKERFSAEFPKEGPSILRIQQVVRGDSAAYFCASSRTGVTFFGQGTRLTVV.

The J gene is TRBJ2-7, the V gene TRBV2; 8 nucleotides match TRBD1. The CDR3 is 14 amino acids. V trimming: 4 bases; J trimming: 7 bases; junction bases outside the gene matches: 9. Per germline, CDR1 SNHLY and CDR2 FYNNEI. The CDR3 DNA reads TGTGCCAGCAGTGTTTCCCAGGGGGCTGAAGAGCAGTACTTC. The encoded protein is CASSVSQGAEEQYF.

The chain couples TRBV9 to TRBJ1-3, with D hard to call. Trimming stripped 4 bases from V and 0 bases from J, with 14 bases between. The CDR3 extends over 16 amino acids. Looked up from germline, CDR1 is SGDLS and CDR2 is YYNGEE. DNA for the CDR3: TGTGCCAGCAGCTCCTCGCCGGGAAGCTCTGGAAACACCATATATTTT. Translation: CASSSSPGSSGNTIYF.

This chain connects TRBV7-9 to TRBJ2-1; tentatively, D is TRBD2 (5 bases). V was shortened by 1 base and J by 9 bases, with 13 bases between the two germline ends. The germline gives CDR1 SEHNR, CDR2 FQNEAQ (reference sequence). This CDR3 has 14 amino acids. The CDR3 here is CASSLGGLGVEQFF. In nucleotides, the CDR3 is TGTGCCAGCAGCTTAGGTGGACTCGGGGTTGAGCAGTTCTTC.

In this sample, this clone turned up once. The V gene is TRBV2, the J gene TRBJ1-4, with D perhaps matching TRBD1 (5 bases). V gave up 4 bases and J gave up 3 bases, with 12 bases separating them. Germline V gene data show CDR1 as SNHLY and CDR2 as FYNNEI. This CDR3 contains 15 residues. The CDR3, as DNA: TGTGCCAGCAGTGGGGGGGGGACGTCTAATGAAAAACTGTTTTTT. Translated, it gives CASSGGGTSNEKLFF.

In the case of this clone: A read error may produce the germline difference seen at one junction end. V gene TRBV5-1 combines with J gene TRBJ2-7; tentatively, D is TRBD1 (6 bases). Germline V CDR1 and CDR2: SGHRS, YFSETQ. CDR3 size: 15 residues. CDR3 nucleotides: TGCGCCAGCAGCTTGTCGCCGGACAGCTCCAACGAGCAGTACTTC. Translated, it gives CASSLSPDSSNEQYF.

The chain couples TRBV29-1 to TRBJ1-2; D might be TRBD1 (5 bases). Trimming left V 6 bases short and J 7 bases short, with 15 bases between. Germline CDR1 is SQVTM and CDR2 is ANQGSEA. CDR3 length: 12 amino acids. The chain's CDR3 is CSVKQVVSGYTF. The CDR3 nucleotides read TGCAGCGTGAAACAGGTGGTGAGTGGCTACACCTTC. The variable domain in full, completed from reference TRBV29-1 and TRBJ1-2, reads SAVISQKPSRDICQRGTSLTIQCQVDSQVTMMFWYRQQPGQSLTLIATANQGSEATYESGFVIDKFPISRPNLTFSTLTVSNMSPEDSSIYLCSVKQVVSGYTFGSGTRLTVV.

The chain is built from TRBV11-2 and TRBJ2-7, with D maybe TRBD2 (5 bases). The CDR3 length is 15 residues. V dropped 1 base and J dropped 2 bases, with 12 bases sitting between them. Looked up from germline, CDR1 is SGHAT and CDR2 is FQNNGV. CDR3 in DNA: TGTGCCAGCAGCTTAGTTTCGGGGTTTGCCTACGAGCAGTACTTC. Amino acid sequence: CASSLVSGFAYEQYF.

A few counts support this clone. The CDR3: CSVNTGYEQYF. CDR3 nucleotides: TGCAGCGTTAATACAGGCTACGAGCAGTACTTC. The chain combines TRBV29-1 with TRBJ2-7, with D possibly TRBD1 on 5 matching bases. CDR3 length: 11 amino acids. Trimming removed 5 bases at V and 3 bases at J, with 8 bases between. Germline CDR1 SQVTM, CDR2 ANQGSEA.

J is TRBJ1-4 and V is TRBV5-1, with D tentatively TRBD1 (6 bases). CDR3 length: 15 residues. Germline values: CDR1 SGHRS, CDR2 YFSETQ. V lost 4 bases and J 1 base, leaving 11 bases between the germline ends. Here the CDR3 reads CASSGAGETNEKLFF. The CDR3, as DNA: TGCGCCAGCAGCGGAGCAGGGGAAACTAATGAAAAACTGTTTTTT.

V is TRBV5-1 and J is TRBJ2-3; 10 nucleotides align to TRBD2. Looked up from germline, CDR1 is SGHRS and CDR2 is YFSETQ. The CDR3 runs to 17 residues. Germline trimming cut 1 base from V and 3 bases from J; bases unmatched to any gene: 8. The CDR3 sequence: CASSLPLAGVSTDTQYF. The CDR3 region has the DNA TGCGCCAGCAGCTTGCCCCTAGCGGGGGTGTCAACAGATACGCAGTATTTT. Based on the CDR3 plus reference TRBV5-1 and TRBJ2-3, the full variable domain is KAGVTQTPRYLIKTRGQQVTLSCSPISGHRSVSWYQQTPGQGLQFLFEYFSETQRNKGNFPGRFSGRQFSNSRSEMNVSTLELGDSALYLCASSLPLAGVSTDTQYFGPGTRLTVL.

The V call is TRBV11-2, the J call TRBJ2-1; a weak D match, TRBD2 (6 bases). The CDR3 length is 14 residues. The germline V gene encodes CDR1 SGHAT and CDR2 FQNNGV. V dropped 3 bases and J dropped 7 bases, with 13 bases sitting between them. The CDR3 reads CASSFGGTRNEQFF. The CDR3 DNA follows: TGTGCCAGCAGCTTTGGGGGGACGCGGAATGAGCAGTTCTTC.

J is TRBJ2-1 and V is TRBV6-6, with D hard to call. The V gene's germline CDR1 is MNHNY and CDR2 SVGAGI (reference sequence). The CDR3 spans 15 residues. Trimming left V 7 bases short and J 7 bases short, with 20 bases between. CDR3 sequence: CASTHHSRNVNEQFF. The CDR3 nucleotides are TGTGCCAGCACCCACCATTCCAGGAATGTAAATGAGCAGTTCTTC.

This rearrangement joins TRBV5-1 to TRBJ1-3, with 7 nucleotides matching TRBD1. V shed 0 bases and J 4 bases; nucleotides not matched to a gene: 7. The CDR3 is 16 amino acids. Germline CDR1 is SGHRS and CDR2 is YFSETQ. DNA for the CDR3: TGCGCCAGCAGCTTGGATTTTCGACAGGGCGGAAACACCATATATTTT. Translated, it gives CASSLDFRQGGNTIYF.

This CDR3 is CASSRTGRTEAFF. The CDR3, as DNA: TGTGCCAGCAGCCGCACAGGGCGGACTGAAGCTTTCTTT. The genes are TRBV27 and TRBJ1-1; D possibly corresponds to TRBD1 (6 bases). The CDR3 totals 13 residues. The ends were cut back, 6 bases at V and 5 bases at J, with 13 bases in the middle. Germline V gene lookup returns CDR1 MNHEY and CDR2 SMNVEV (reference sequence).

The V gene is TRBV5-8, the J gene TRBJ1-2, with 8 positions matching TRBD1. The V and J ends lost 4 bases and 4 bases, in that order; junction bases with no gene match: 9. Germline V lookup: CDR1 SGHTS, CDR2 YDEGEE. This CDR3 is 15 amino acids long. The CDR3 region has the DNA TGTGCCAGCAGCCCTTTGACAGGGGCTGTCTATGGCTACACCTTC. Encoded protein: CASSPLTGAVYGYTF.

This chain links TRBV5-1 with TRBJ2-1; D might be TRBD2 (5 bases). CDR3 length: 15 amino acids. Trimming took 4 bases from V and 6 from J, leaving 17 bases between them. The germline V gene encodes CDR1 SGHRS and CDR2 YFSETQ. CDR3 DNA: TGCGCCAGCAGCCTGAGGGAGCGACATCTCAATGAGCAGTTCTTC. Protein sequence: CASSLRERHLNEQFF.